This T cell receptor (beta chain) derives from a study of neurological immune-mediated disorders. This clonotype was seen ten or more times. CDR1 MNHEY and CDR2 SMNVEV come from the germline V gene (reference sequence). Trimming at V came to 5 bases and at J to 7 bases, leaving 7 bases not matched to a gene. The CDR3 has 14 amino acids. TCRdb passed the 5' RACE reads through MiXCR, listing each CDR3 protein once. The data contain 54,000 or so distinct CDR3 sequences, over 3.5% of them singletons. Source material: PBMCs. The clonotype originates from a man aged 55 to 69 with multiple sclerosis. The chain carries TRBV27 and TRBJ1-4; TRBD1 matches at 7 bases. The CDR3 loop is CASSPTRGFEKLFF. The CDR3, as DNA: TGTGCCAGCAGTCCTACCAGGGGGTTTGAAAAACTGTTTTTT.